This T cell receptor (beta chain) was recovered during a study of blood T cell repertoires in COVID-19 (TCRdb year 2020). Context from the whole study: The collaborator samples originated in the United States, Italy and Spain and spanned the acute and convalescent phases of COVID-19. The material from the prospective study consisted of cDNA or gDNA derived from T cells, B-cell-depleted T cells, or PBMCs. Deeply sampled blood TCRbeta repertoires from subjects exposed to, actively infected with, or recovered from COVID-19 were included in the dataset. The repertoires were released in a freely available public database intended as a resource for research on the immune response to SARS-CoV-2. The samples were drawn from two sources: the first 160 participants of the ongoing ImmuneRACE study, and some 1,300 subjects contributed by 6 global collaborators. A de-identified subject ID, COVID-19 status, age in years and sex were almost always included in the sample metadata. Where available, HLA class I and class II types were taken from metadata supplied by the sample provider and were not determined by assay-based typing. What the research found in general, with its limitations: Clinical and demographic metadata were provided uncurated, with the amount varying by source and participant.

Collaborating institutions collected whole blood in K2EDTA tubes following their own protocols. Collaborator samples were shipped for TCRbeta analysis as frozen whole blood, isolated PBMCs, or DNA extracted from either sample type. The germline V gene gives CDR1 as SGHVS and CDR2 as FQNEAQ. Deletion took 3 bases off V and 4 bases off J, with a span of 4 bases between the germline ends. The CDR3 goes from the cysteine to the phenylalanine over 12 residues. The retained sequence is limited to the CDR3, 36 bases, with the frame set at the first base. TCRbeta CDR3 regions were amplified from genomic DNA using the immunoSEQ Assay, a bias-controlled multiplex PCR. As for the original processing: The number of nucleated cells in each sample was estimated from the amplification of reference gene primers within the assay. To quantify the absolute abundance of each unique TCRbeta CDR3 rearrangement, sequence reads were collapsed and filtered. For each sample, productive Simpson clonality was calculated by taking the square root of Simpson's diversity index across productive rearrangements. TCRdb carries this immuneACCESS record with in-frame sequences only. Its versions omit some clonotypes, under half of them owing to an unresolved V gene in the studies checked, with the rest unexplained. V, J and clone size are those of that table, while D and trimming were read from the DNA. The sample data list 150,000 to 200,000 clones, and about 87% of these were observed just once. 1.5% to 2% of the sample lies in the top ten.

Comments on this clone: Its specific antigen is unknown. No base qualities exist here, and no much larger clone lies one base off it.

The sequence was collected from a woman in her forties or fifties with acute or convalescent COVID-19. Sequenced material: peripheral blood. Recombination joined TRBV7-8 with TRBJ1-5; no confident D gene assignment can be made. The CDR3 amino acid sequence is: CASSFSNQPQHF. In nucleotide form, the sequence is TGTGCCAGCAGCTTTAGTAATCAGCCCCAGCATTTT.